These 25 T cell receptor beta chains were all obtained from the same sample, sequenced in a study of T cells after somatic rescue of genetic block. The repertoire was sequenced with immunoSEQ multiplex PCR; TCRdb's copy has only in-frame clones and lacks some. The sample lists 45,000 to 70,000 clones, more than 90% occurring once. The sample was peripheral blood mononuclear cells (PBMCs). These receptors were obtained from a child younger than two.

The V gene is TRBV15, the J gene TRBJ1-2; D is undetermined. The CDR3 length is 12 residues. Germline V lookup: CDR1 LNHNV, CDR2 YYDKDF (reference sequence). The V end lost 4 bases, the J end lost 7 bases, and 10 bases lay between the germline ends. As DNA, the CDR3 is TGTGCCACCAGCATACGAGGAATTGGCTACACCTTC. This codes for CATSIRGIGYTF.

The chain has TRBV2 and TRBJ2-3; weak D call: TRBD2 (7 bases). CDR1 SNHLY and CDR2 FYNNEI come from the germline V gene. The V and J ends lost 4 bases and 0 bases respectively, with 11 bases between them. The CDR3 spans 15 residues. The CDR3 bases are TGTGCCAGCAGTGGGGAGGGGACAAGCACAGATACGCAGTATTTT. Its translation: CASSGEGTSTDTQYF.

The J gene is TRBJ2-7, the V gene TRBV13, with 9 bases fitting TRBD1. V lost 2 bases to trimming and J lost 5 bases; unmatched junction nucleotides: 4. The CDR3 has 14 amino acids. From germline, CDR1 is PRHDT and CDR2 FYEKMQ (reference sequence). CDR3 in DNA: TGTGCCAGCAGCTTAAGGGACAGGGATCACGAGCAGTACTTC. Its translation is CASSLRDRDHEQYF.

This clone came up once. V gene TRBV4-2 combines with J gene TRBJ1-2; 9 nucleotides agree with TRBD1. Trimming at V came to 2 bases and at J to 4 bases, leaving 5 bases not matched to a gene. CDR3 length: 15 amino acids. Germline V CDR1 and CDR2: LGHNA, YNFKEQ. CDR3 in DNA: TGTGCCAGCAGCCAACCGGGACAGGGTAGCTATGGCTACACCTTC. This translates into CASSQPGQGSYGYTF.

This chain links TRBV30 with TRBJ2-7; D gene ambiguous. V lost 0 bases and J lost 3, with 3 bases in between. Germline CDR1 reads GTSNPN; CDR2 reads SVGIG (reference sequence). CDR3 size: 11 residues. CDR3 sequence: CAWSVLYEQYF. For the CDR3, the DNA is TGTGCCTGGAGTGTTCTCTACGAGCAGTACTTC. Variable domain in full (rest from reference TRBV30 and TRBJ2-7): SQTIHQWPATLVQPVGSPLSLECTVEGTSNPNLYWYRQAAGRGLQLLFYSVGIGQISSEVPQNLSASRPQDRQFILSSKKLLLSDSGFYLCAWSVLYEQYFGPGTRLTVT.

The V and J genes are TRBV5-5 and TRBJ1-2; D remains ambiguous. Trimming pared 0 bases from V and 3 bases from J, leaving 3 bases between. This CDR3 is built from 12 residues. Germline CDR1 and CDR2: SGHKS and YYEKEE (reference sequence). CDR3 nucleotides: TGTGCCAGCAGCTTGGGACACTATGGCTACACCTTC. It yields the protein CASSLGHYGYTF.

The rearrangement links TRBV5-6 to TRBJ2-1; possible D gene TRBD2, 5 bases. From germline, CDR1 is SGHDT and CDR2 YYEEEE. V was cut by 4 bases and J by 4 bases, with 9 bases left in between. This CDR3 has 13 residues. The CDR3 region is CASSRERYNEQFF. DNA for the CDR3: TGTGCCAGCAGCAGAGAGCGGTACAATGAGCAGTTCTTC.

This chain uses TRBV10-3 with TRBJ2-2; unclear D gene. The V gene lost 3 bases and the J gene lost 0 bases, with 5 bases spanning the gap. The V gene's germline CDR1 is ENHRY and CDR2 SYGVKD. This CDR3 is built from 14 residues. CDR3: CAISDGANTGELFF. The CDR3 region has the DNA TGTGCCATCAGTGACGGCGCGAACACCGGGGAGCTGTTTTTT.

The genes are TRBV6-5 and TRBJ1-5; no definite D call. Trimming cost V 7 bases and J 7 bases, with 14 bases left between them. Germline V gene data show CDR1 as MNHEY and CDR2 as SVGAGI. The CDR3 totals 13 residues. The CDR3 reads CASTFQVRQPQHF. CDR3 nucleotides: TGTGCCAGCACCTTCCAGGTTAGACAGCCCCAGCATTTT.

The chain couples TRBV4-2 to TRBJ2-5; 13 bases align to TRBD2. J gave up 4 bases and V 1 base, and 3 bases lay outside the gene matches. The CDR3 is 16 amino acids. The germline CDR1 and CDR2 sequences are LGHNA and YNFKEQ. As DNA, the CDR3 is TGTGCCAGCAGCCAAGGTTGGACTAGCGGGGGAGAGACCCAGTACTTC. It codes for CASSQGWTSGGETQYF.

The rearrangement joins TRBV9 to TRBJ2-3, with D perhaps assigned TRBD1 or TRBD2 (5 bases each). The CDR3 runs to 16 residues. Per germline, CDR1 SGDLS and CDR2 YYNGEE. The ends were cut back, 3 bases at V and 0 bases at J, with 14 bases in the middle. DNA for the CDR3: TGTGCCAGCAGCGGGGGTCTAGGGACCAGCACAGATACGCAGTATTTT. It encodes CASSGGLGTSTDTQYF.

This clone came up once. The chain carries TRBV28 and TRBJ2-7, with TRBD2 identical over 9 bases. The V gene end was trimmed by 0 bases and the J gene end by 0 bases; junction bases not matched to a gene: 6. CDR1 and CDR2 from the germline V gene are MDHEN and SYDVKM. CDR3 length: 17 amino acids. CDR3 residues: CASSLWTSGRPSYEQYF. Written as DNA, the CDR3 is TGTGCCAGCAGTTTATGGACCAGCGGGAGGCCCTCCTACGAGCAGTACTTC.

The rearrangement joins TRBV30 to TRBJ2-7, with 12 bases that match TRBD2. CDR3 size: 14 residues. After removal of 3 bases from V and 0 bases from J, the junction contained 0 bases not matched to a gene. Looked up from germline, CDR1 is GTSNPN and CDR2 is SVGIG (reference sequence). The CDR3 DNA reads as TGTGCCTGGAGGACTAGCGGGGGCTCCTACGAGCAGTACTTC. Translation: CAWRTSGGSYEQYF.

This chain joins TRBV6-1 and TRBJ2-4; 8 bases agree with TRBD1. The CDR3 length is 13 residues. J gave up 6 bases and V 5 bases, and 3 bases lay outside the gene matches. Per germline, CDR1 MNHNS and CDR2 SASEGT. This chain's CDR3 is CASSTGGGNIQYF. The CDR3 DNA reads TGTGCCAGCAGTACAGGGGGAGGAAACATTCAGTACTTC.

The V gene is TRBV5-8, the J gene TRBJ2-3; D gene uncertain. V was trimmed by 4 bases and J by 4 bases, leaving 13 bases between them. Germline V gene data show CDR1 as SGHTS and CDR2 as YDEGEE. This CDR3 contains 14 residues. The CDR3 DNA follows: TGTGCCAGCAGCGTTGGGGTGACTCCAGATACGCAGTATTTT. This codes for CASSVGVTPDTQYF. Drawing the rest from reference TRBV5-8 and TRBJ2-3, the complete variable domain is EAGVTQSPTHLIKTRGQQATLRCSPISGHTSVYWYQQALGLGLQFLLWYDEGEERNRGNFPPRFSGRQFPNYSSELNVNALELEDSALYLCASSVGVTPDTQYFGPGTRLTVL.

With regard to this clone: Other nucleotide sequences in the sample specify the same CDR3. The chain links TRBV13 to TRBJ2-2; 13 nucleotides match TRBD2. V trimming: 7 bases; J trimming: 5 bases; junction bases outside the gene matches: 7. Germline V gives CDR1 PRHDT, CDR2 FYEKMQ (reference sequence). The CDR3 consists of 16 residues. In nucleotides, the CDR3 is TGTGCCAGCACCCCAGGGACTAGCGGGAATACCGGGGAGCTGTTTTTT. Protein: CASTPGTSGNTGELFF.

The V gene is TRBV7-9, the J gene TRBJ2-7, with D possibly being TRBD1 (6 bases). Germline CDR1 SEHNR, CDR2 FQNEAQ (reference sequence). V dropped 10 bases and J dropped 4 bases, with 14 bases sitting between them. The length of the CDR3 is 12 residues. For the CDR3, the DNA is TGTGCCATCTGGACAGCGCGATACGAGCAGTACTTC. Translating it yields CAIWTARYEQYF.

The gene calls are TRBV7-6 and TRBJ2-7; possible D gene TRBD1, 6 bases. The CDR3 has 15 amino acids. Germline V gene lookup returns CDR1 SGHVS and CDR2 FNYEAQ. Trimming took off 3 bases at V and 1 base at J, with 13 bases between the two ends. The CDR3 region is CASSFGDRFSYEQYF. In nucleotides, the CDR3 is TGTGCCAGCAGCTTCGGCGACAGGTTTTCCTACGAGCAGTACTTC.

V is TRBV6-5 and J is TRBJ1-1, with D hard to call. Germline assignment: CDR1 MNHEY and CDR2 SVGAGI. V gave up 2 bases and J gave up 5 bases, with 9 bases separating them. CDR3 length: 13 amino acids. The CDR3 loop reads CASSYVGGTEAFF. The CDR3 DNA follows: TGTGCCAGCAGTTACGTGGGTGGGACTGAAGCTTTCTTT.

This clone is a singleton in its sample. The chain is built from TRBV11-2 and TRBJ1-1; possible D gene TRBD1, 5 bases. Germline lookup yields CDR1 SGHAT and CDR2 FQNNGV. CDR3 length: 14 amino acids. V gave up 1 base and J gave up 1 base, with 7 bases separating them. As DNA, the CDR3 is TGTGCCAGCAGCTTAGTCGGGGGGAACACTGAAGCTTTCTTT. As protein: CASSLVGGNTEAFF.

The CDR3 sequence: CASTGQGETQYF. CDR3 nucleotides: TGCGCCAGCACGGGACAGGGGGAGACCCAGTACTTC. The chain combines TRBV5-1 with TRBJ2-5; 10 bases agree with TRBD1. The germline V gene encodes CDR1 SGHRS and CDR2 YFSETQ. Germline trimming cut 6 bases from V and 5 bases from J; bases unmatched to any gene: 1. The CDR3 contains 12 residues.

The chain links TRBV5-6 to TRBJ2-4, with a tentative D call TRBD2 (6 bases). This CDR3 is built from 15 residues. Germline V gene sequence: CDR1 SGHDT, CDR2 YYEEEE. V gave up 1 base and J gave up 8 bases, with 16 bases separating them. As DNA, the CDR3 is TGTGCCAGCAGCTTGAGCTCGGGGAGGAAGGACATTCAGTACTTC. This codes for CASSLSSGRKDIQYF.

J is TRBJ2-1 and V is TRBV5-6; 11 bases match TRBD2. This CDR3 contains 17 residues. The germline V gene encodes CDR1 SGHDT and CDR2 YYEEEE. The ends lost 0 bases at V and 7 bases at J; junction bases unmatched: 9. CDR3 sequence reads: CASSLDSGRGFRNEQFF. CDR3 sequence (DNA): TGTGCCAGCAGCTTGGATAGCGGGAGGGGCTTTAGGAATGAGCAGTTCTTC.

The J gene is TRBJ2-2, the V gene TRBV21-1; the table gives TRBD2 as D, unverified against the DNA. TRBV21-1 is a pseudogene locus. The CDR3 runs to 13 residues. This CDR3 is CASSKESTGELFF. In DNA form, the CDR3 reads TGTGCCAGCAGCAAAGAGAGCACCGGGGAGCTGTTTTTT.

The chain uses TRBV5-1 and TRBJ2-1; no clear D gene. Germline lookup yields CDR1 SGHRS and CDR2 YFSETQ. The CDR3 has 15 residues. Trimming removed 1 base at V and 0 bases at J, with 8 bases between. The CDR3 coding sequence is TGCGCCAGCAGCTTGCAGGTTAGCTCCTACAATGAGCAGTTCTTC. The encoded protein is CASSLQVSSYNEQFF.